This paragraph reports one T cell receptor (beta chain). The antigen remains unidentified. The sample originates from a study of somatic mutations in cytotoxic T cells in rheumatoid arthritis. CDR1 is SEHNR, CDR2 FQNEAQ, per germline (reference sequence). The V end lost 2 bases, the J end lost 0 bases, and 7 bases lay between the germline ends. The CDR3 runs 15 residues. Overall study findings and caveats: Levels of CD8+ T-cell clonality in rheumatoid arthritis patients were statistically indistinguishable from those seen in age-matched healthy controls, with no significant difference. The top CD8+ clone topped 20% of CD8+ cells in about an eighth of the roughly 65 patients.

The protocol was immunoSEQ multiplex PCR, while the TCRdb copy is restricted to in-frame clones and leaves out a portion. The sample holds 18,000 or so clones; more than 60% are singletons and the top ten take less than 25%. The sequencing sample was made of CD8+ T cells sorted from blood. The J gene is TRBJ2-2, the V gene TRBV7-9; D remains unclear. The TCR originated in a woman aged 60-75 years in good health. The DNA for the CDR3 is TGTGCCAGCAGCTTACGAAGCGCGAACACCGGGGAGCTGTTTTTT. Encoded protein: CASSLRSANTGELFF.